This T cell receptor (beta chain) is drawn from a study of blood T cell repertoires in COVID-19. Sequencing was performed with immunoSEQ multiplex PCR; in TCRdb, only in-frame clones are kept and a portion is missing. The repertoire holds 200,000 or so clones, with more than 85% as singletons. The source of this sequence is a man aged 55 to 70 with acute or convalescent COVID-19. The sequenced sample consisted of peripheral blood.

The CDR3 region is CASSPPVGVSGNTIYF. CDR3 nucleotides: TGTGCCAGCAGCCCCCCCGTCGGGGTCTCTGGAAACACCATATATTTT. V usage is TRBV5-8 and J usage is TRBJ1-3; no clear D gene. V was clipped by 4 bases and J by 0 bases, with 14 bases between them. Germline V gives CDR1 SGHTS, CDR2 YDEGEE. CDR3 length: 16 amino acids.